This paragraph reports one T cell receptor beta chain. Antigen: not known. The source of the sample is a study of cytomegalovirus exposure and HLA in healthy donors. Study as a whole: Earlier, almost 120 million unique TCR beta sequences were recovered from some 200 million T cells by an analysis. Study-wide results and caveats: When the data were analyzed later, several of the most significant clusters appeared to be linked to common viral pathogens. In a later analysis, compared with equally common non-associated chains, HLA-associated beta chains were more expanded. Under in vitro conditions, a few CMV-associated chains were confirmed as specific for CMV antigens.

Primers for the PCR totalled 60 Vbeta and 13 Jbeta. Measured with immunoSEQ multiplex PCR; TCRdb has only the in-frame clones, and not every one. The data show fewer than 150,000 clones, 15% seen once. Germline assignment: CDR1 MDHEN and CDR2 SYDVKM. This CDR3 has 13 residues. V was pared by 7 bases and J by 2 bases, with 5 bases of the junction left unmatched. The clonotype comes from a woman younger than 30 in good health and CMV-seronegative. V is TRBV28 and J is TRBJ2-7, with 7 bases identical to TRBD2. The material sequenced was PBMCs. For the CDR3, the DNA is TGTGCCAGCACTAGCGGTCCCACCTACGAGCAGTACTTC. This codes for CASTSGPTYEQYF.